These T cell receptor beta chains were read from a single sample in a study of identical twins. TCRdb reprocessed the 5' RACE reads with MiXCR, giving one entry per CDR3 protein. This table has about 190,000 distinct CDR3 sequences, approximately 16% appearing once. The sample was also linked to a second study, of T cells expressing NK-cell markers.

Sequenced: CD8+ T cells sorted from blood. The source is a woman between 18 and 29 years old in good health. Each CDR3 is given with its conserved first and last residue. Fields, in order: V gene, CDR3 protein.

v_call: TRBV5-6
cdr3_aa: CASSLGGLHYEQYF

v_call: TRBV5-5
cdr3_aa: CASSPIAQVTDTQYF

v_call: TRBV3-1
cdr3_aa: CASSQGRSYEQYF

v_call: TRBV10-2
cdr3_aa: CASSESRALLMETQYF

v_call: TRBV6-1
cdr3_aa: CASSLLAGGKETQYF

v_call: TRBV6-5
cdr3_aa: CASSYSYPTGAVYIQYF

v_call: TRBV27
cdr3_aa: CASRGDLGNQPQHF

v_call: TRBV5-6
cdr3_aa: CASSLPGGRSSYNEQFF

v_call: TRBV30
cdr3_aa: CAWSVSWGALADTQYF

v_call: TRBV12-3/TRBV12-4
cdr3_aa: CASSLAGGNTEAFF

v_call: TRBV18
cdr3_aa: CASSPGRQMGRSPLHF

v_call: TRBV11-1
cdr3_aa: CASSPWWAGAHRGNIQYF

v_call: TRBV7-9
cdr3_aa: CASTSPRGGELFF

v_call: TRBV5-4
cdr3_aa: CASSLWVGTKNIQYF

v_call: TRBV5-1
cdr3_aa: CASSFVGSGTGELFF

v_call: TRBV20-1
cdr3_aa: CSAQTMNTEAFF

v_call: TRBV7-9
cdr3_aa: CASSLGPRNEQFF

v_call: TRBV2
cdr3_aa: CASSPGRNLREQYF

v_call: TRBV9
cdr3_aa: CASSTSGRVGNEQYF

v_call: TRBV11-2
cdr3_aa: CASSLRSGIPRGTNQPQHF

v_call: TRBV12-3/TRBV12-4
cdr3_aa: CASSLSGTSFTDTQYF

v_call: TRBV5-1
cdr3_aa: CASSSWTDSTAEQYF

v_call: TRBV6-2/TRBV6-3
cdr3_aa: CASNLGFTGPPTF

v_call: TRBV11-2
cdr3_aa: CASSLIGQGENTEAFF